A single sample gave rise to the 7 T cell receptor beta chains below, sequenced in a study of Graves' ophthalmopathy and Graves' hyperthyroidism. Using RNA transcripts, the TCR beta CDR3 regions were amplified. Second-round multiplex PCR came after first-round RT-PCR with HTBI primers. MiXCR, run by TCRdb on the multiplex PCR reads, gives a single entry per CDR3 protein. The sample holds under 350,000 distinct CDR3 sequences; around a sixth are singletons and the top ten take more than 9%. The sample comprised peripheral blood. The receptors here all came from an adult man with Graves' ophthalmopathy.

This clonotype was seen repeatedly, ten times or more. The chain combines TRBV4-2 with TRBJ1-2; TRBD1 is a possible D gene (5 bases). CDR1 LGHNA and CDR2 YNFKEQ come from the germline V gene. The CDR3 spans 14 residues. Deletions cut 7 bases from V and 1 base from J, with 13 bases between. The CDR3 is CASTDSHYNYGYTF. The CDR3 DNA sequence: TGTGCCAGCACCGACAGTCATTATAACTATGGCTACACCTTC.

This clonotype has a count of ten or more. The J gene is TRBJ1-6, the V gene TRBV30, with D perhaps TRBD1 (6 bases). The CDR3 spans 14 residues. With 0 bases removed from V and 9 bases from J, the gap between germline ends came to 12 bases. Germline V lookup: CDR1 GTSNPN, CDR2 SVGIG (reference sequence). The CDR3 here is CAWSVGGHGSPLHF. The CDR3 region has the DNA TGTGCCTGGAGTGTAGGGGGGCACGGTTCACCCCTCCACTTT.

This clonotype was seen repeatedly, ten times or more. This chain connects TRBV7-2 to TRBJ2-5; the D call may be TRBD1 or TRBD2 (5 bases each). V was shortened by 7 bases and J by 2 bases, with 14 bases between the two germline ends. The CDR3 spans 14 residues. Germline CDR1 reads SGHTA; CDR2 reads FQGNSA. CDR3 DNA sequence: TGTGCCAGCAACGAGGGGACGCGACAAGAGACCCAGTACTTC. Protein: CASNEGTRQETQYF.

This clonotype appeared many times. Written as DNA, the CDR3 is TGCGCCAGCAGCCCTACGGACAGGGGGCTTTCTAGCACAGATACGCAGTATTTT. This gives the protein CASSPTDRGLSSTDTQYF. J is TRBJ2-3 and V is TRBV4-1; 11 positions match TRBD1. This CDR3 has 18 residues. From germline, CDR1 is MGHRA and CDR2 YSYEKL. The V segment lost 4 bases and the J segment 0 bases; nucleotides outside the gene matches: 9.

This clonotype has at least ten counts. This rearrangement joins TRBV4-1 to TRBJ2-5; D is uncertain. Trimming took off 2 bases at V and 5 bases at J, with 9 bases between the two ends. Germline lookup yields CDR1 MGHRA and CDR2 YSYEKL. CDR3 length equals 13 residues. CDR3 amino acids: CASSQRVFETQYF. CDR3 nucleotide sequence: TGCGCCAGCAGCCAAAGGGTCTTTGAGACCCAGTACTTC.

This clonotype was counted at least ten times. CDR3 protein: CSARDRRLAGAPYEQYF. The CDR3 region has the DNA TGCAGTGCTAGAGATAGGCGACTAGCGGGAGCCCCCTACGAGCAGTACTTC. V gene TRBV20-1 combines with J gene TRBJ2-7; TRBD2 agrees at 12 bases. J gave up 2 bases and V 0 bases, and 8 bases lay outside the gene matches. This CDR3 is built from 17 residues. Germline CDR1 DFQATT, CDR2 SNEGSKA (reference sequence).

This clonotype was detected ten times or more. This chain connects TRBV4-1 to TRBJ1-5, with D possibly matching TRBD1 (5 bases). V dropped 0 bases and J dropped 3 bases, with 12 bases sitting between them. The CDR3 totals 16 residues. In germline, CDR1 is MGHRA, CDR2 YSYEKL. CDR3: CASSQDLGRVNQPQHF. CDR3 sequence (DNA): TGCGCCAGCAGCCAAGATCTCGGCAGGGTCAATCAGCCCCAGCATTTT.